Listed below are T cell receptor beta chains from one sample, sequenced in a study of blood T cell repertoires in COVID-19. Sequenced by immunoSEQ multiplex PCR; TCRdb stores in-frame clones only, minus some. The profile shows tens of thousands of clones, around 90% of them singletons. Sequences were obtained from peripheral blood. The receptors come from a woman at least 80 years old in a cohort sampled during active or convalescent COVID-19. Each CDR3 is given with its conserved first and last residue. The D gene is left open where the match is weak. Expanded clones are given a class, and other clones once, few, many or no size at all.

>-|12|TRBJ1-1|-|TRBV30
CAWGTGTTEAFF
TGTGCCTGGGGGACGGGGACTACTGAAGCTTTCTTT
>-|15|TRBJ1-2|-|TRBV7-2
CASSLRRDSNYGYTF
TGTGCCAGCAGCTTACGACGGGACTCTAACTATGGCTACACCTTC
>-|12|TRBJ2-7|once|TRBV10-2
CASSELPRQSFF
TGCGCCAGCAGTGAGTTGCCTCGACAGAGTTTCTTC
>TRBD2|14|TRBJ2-7|-|TRBV5-4
CASSVQAGAYEQYF
TGTGCCAGCAGCGTCCAAGCGGGGGCCTACGAGCAGTACTTC
>-|13|TRBJ2-5|-|TRBV24-1
CATSDTGLGTQYF
TGTGCCACCAGTGATACAGGGTTGGGGACCCAGTACTTC
>-|12|TRBJ2-7|once|TRBV11-2
CASSQDSYEQYF
TGTGCCAGCAGTCAGGACAGTTACGAGCAGTACTTC
>-|13|TRBJ2-1|-|TRBV6-1
CASSDYRDNEQFF
TGTGCCAGCAGTGATTACAGGGATAATGAGCAGTTCTTC
>-|15|TRBJ2-4|once|TRBV7-2
CASSPEAIAKNIQYF
TGTGCCAGCAGCCCGGAGGCAATAGCCAAAAACATTCAGTACTTC
>TRBD2|19|TRBJ2-4|-|TRBV18
CASSPPGLAGGLAKNIQYF
TGTGCCAGCTCACCCCCGGGACTAGCGGGGGGCCTAGCCAAAAACATTCAGTACTTC
>-|14|TRBJ2-7|-|TRBV5-1
CASSLARASNEQYF
TGCGCCAGCAGCTTGGCCCGCGCCTCCAACGAGCAGTACTTC